Each of the 29 T cell receptor beta chains below was sequenced from the same sample in a study of shared clonotypes between healthy human individuals (TCRdb year 2020). The library relied on the immunoSEQ multiplex PCR assay. TCRdb provides this immuneACCESS table in a form limited to in-frame rearrangements. Some clones are lacking; in checked studies, under half of them reflect an unresolved V gene, and why the rest are absent is not known. Within this sample are some 2.1 million clones, with 95% of them counted one time only. 0.1% to 0.15% of the sample is in the top ten clones. The sample taken for sequencing was naive CD4+ T cells sorted from blood. The sample's cell subset or site label, in plain terms: CD45RA+ positively selected. These receptors all stem from a man between 18 and 35 years old in good health.

The gene calls are TRBV29-1 and TRBJ2-5, with no clear D. The V and J ends lost 4 bases and 4 bases respectively, with 10 bases between them. The CDR3 runs to 12 residues. From germline, CDR1 is SQVTM and CDR2 ANQGSEA. The CDR3 is CSVAEGPETQYF. The CDR3 nucleotides are TGCAGCGTTGCCGAAGGCCCAGAGACCCAGTACTTC. Using reference TRBV29-1 and TRBJ2-5 for the parts outside the CDR3, the full variable domain is SAVISQKPSRDICQRGTSLTIQCQVDSQVTMMFWYRQQPGQSLTLIATANQGSEATYESGFVIDKFPISRPNLTFSTLTVSNMSPEDSSIYLCSVAEGPETQYFGPGTRLLVL.

The genes are TRBV7-8 and TRBJ2-7, with a weak D call TRBD2 (5 bases). The CDR3 has 14 residues. Trimming took 3 bases from V and 0 from J, leaving 9 bases between them. The germline V gene encodes CDR1 SGHVS and CDR2 FQNEAQ. The DNA for the CDR3 is TGTGCCAGCAGCTTCGGACTTCCCTCCTACGAGCAGTACTTC. Translated: CASSFGLPSYEQYF.

Concerning this clone itself: Other nucleotide sequences in the sample specify the same CDR3. The V call is TRBV19, the J call TRBJ2-5; a possible D gene is TRBD1 (7 bases). Per germline, CDR1 LNHDA and CDR2 SQIVND (reference sequence). CDR3 length: 14 amino acids. Between the trimmed V and J ends, which lost 6 bases and 4 bases, there was a span of 15 bases. DNA for the CDR3: TGTGCCAGTAGCACCTCAGGGGGGTTAGAGACCCAGTACTTC. Its translation is CASSTSGGLETQYF.

This clone was seen a single time. V is TRBV5-4 and J is TRBJ2-7; TRBD1 aligns across 7 bases. The length of the CDR3 is 15 residues. J gave up 7 bases and V 6 bases, and 16 bases lay outside the gene matches. Germline assignment: CDR1 SGHNT and CDR2 YYREEE (reference sequence). CDR3 sequence (DNA): TGTGCCAGCACCACTGGGAAAACAGGGGCGCAAGAGCAGTACTTC. Translated: CASTTGKTGAQEQYF.

CDR3 nucleotide sequence: TGCAGCGACAGGGCTACCTCACCCCTCCACTTT. This encodes CSDRATSPLHF. The chain links TRBV29-1 to TRBJ1-6; D may be TRBD1 (6 bases). In germline, CDR1 is SQVTM, CDR2 ANQGSEA. This CDR3 spans 11 amino acids. V was pared by 7 bases and J by 10 bases, with 11 bases between.

This CDR3 is CASNHRGCRLSPLHF. Written as DNA, the CDR3 is TGTGCCAGCAACCACAGGGGATGCAGGCTTTCACCCCTCCACTTT. The rearrangement joins TRBV21-1 to TRBJ1-6; the DNA was not used to check the table's D call, TRBD1. TRBV21-1 is a recognized pseudogene. The CDR3 spans 15 residues.

The V gene is TRBV7-2, the J gene TRBJ2-2; TRBD1 aligns across 8 bases. V gave up 0 bases and J gave up 2 bases; unmatched junction bases: 5. This CDR3 contains 17 residues. Germline CDR1 SGHTA, CDR2 FQGNSA. Here the CDR3 reads CASSLAGTGVNTGELFF. The DNA of the CDR3 is TGTGCCAGCAGCTTAGCGGGGACAGGTGTTAACACCGGGGAGCTGTTTTTT.

With regard to this clone: At one end, the junction sequence differs from germline, possibly due to a read error. The rearrangement uses TRBV28 and TRBJ1-2; maybe TRBD1 (5 bases). CDR3 length: 13 residues. Looked up from germline, CDR1 is MDHEN and CDR2 is SYDVKM. CDR3 nucleotide sequence: TGTGCCAGCAGTTACGGGACGGTCCGGGACTTCTCCTTC. It is translated as CASSYGTVRDFSF.

As for this clone: The identical CDR3 is also encoded by other nucleotide sequences in the sample. This sequence joins TRBV7-9 and TRBJ1-1; D remains unclear. The V gene's germline CDR1 is SEHNR and CDR2 FQNEAQ (reference sequence). The CDR3 has 11 amino acids. The V end lost 2 bases, the J end lost 5 bases, and 3 bases lay between the germline ends. The CDR3 DNA reads as TGTGCCAGCAGCTTAAGGACTGAAGCTTTCTTT. Translated: CASSLRTEAFF.

CDR3 DNA sequence: TGCGCCAGCAGCTCGGGGCTCACTGAAGCTTTCTTT. Translation gives CASSSGLTEAFF. This chain connects TRBV5-1 to TRBJ1-1, with D perhaps matching TRBD1 (5 bases). CDR1 and CDR2 (germline): SGHRS, YFSETQ. CDR3 length equals 12 residues. Trimming pared 3 bases from V and 4 bases from J, leaving 7 bases between.

This clone was observed a single time. This rearrangement joins TRBV5-1 to TRBJ2-5; 10 bases map to TRBD1. With 5 bases clipped from V and 1 base from J, the junction kept 8 bases outside the gene matches. CDR3 length equals 16 residues. Germline V lookup: CDR1 SGHRS, CDR2 YFSETQ. CDR3 sequence reads: CASRQTGGFGQETQYF. The CDR3 nucleotides are TGCGCCAGCAGACAGACAGGGGGCTTTGGCCAAGAGACCCAGTACTTC.

Points on this clone: Other DNA sequences in the sample encode the same CDR3. This chain joins TRBV30 and TRBJ2-3; D unresolved. The V and J ends lost 4 bases and 2 bases respectively, with 4 bases between them. Germline V lookup: CDR1 GTSNPN, CDR2 SVGIG (reference sequence). The CDR3 loop spans 11 amino acids. CDR3 loop: CAWTLTDTQYF. In DNA, the CDR3 is TGTGCCTGGACCCTCACAGATACGCAGTATTTT.

The chain links TRBV7-3 to TRBJ1-1; D gene ambiguous. Trimming cost V 6 bases and J 8 bases, with 16 bases left between them. CDR3 length: 13 residues. Germline V gene sequence: CDR1 SGHTA, CDR2 FQGTGA. The CDR3 nucleotides read TGTGCCAGCAGTAGGCGGGATGGGCTAGAAGCTTTCTTT. This codes for CASSRRDGLEAFF.

The chain links TRBV9 to TRBJ1-3, with a weak D call TRBD1 (6 bases). Germline values: CDR1 SGDLS, CDR2 YYNGEE. The CDR3 contains 17 residues. Deletions cut 4 bases from V and 0 bases from J, with 17 bases between. In DNA form, the CDR3 reads TGTGCCAGCAGCCCTTCCGGGACACTCAGCTCTGGAAACACCATATATTTT. Translation: CASSPSGTLSSGNTIYF. Full variable domain (remainder filled in from reference TRBV9 and TRBJ1-3): DSGVTQTPKHLITATGQRVTLRCSPRSGDLSVYWYQQSLDQGLQFLIQYYNGEERAKGNILERFSAQQFPDLHSELNLSSLELGDSALYFCASSPSGTLSSGNTIYFGEGSWLTVV.

This chain uses TRBV7-2 with TRBJ2-5; D ambiguous. The CDR3 is made up of 15 amino acids. Looked up from germline, CDR1 is SGHTA and CDR2 is FQGNSA. V lost 0 bases and J lost 4, with 12 bases in between. This CDR3 is CASSLAPSLVETQYF. Here the CDR3 DNA reads TGTGCCAGCAGCTTAGCCCCCTCCCTTGTAGAGACCCAGTACTTC.

A remark on this clone: A read error may produce the germline difference seen at one junction end. This rearrangement joins TRBV2 to TRBJ1-1; 7 bases align to TRBD1. CDR1 and CDR2 from the germline V gene are SNHLY and FYNNEI. The CDR3 loop spans 13 amino acids. The CDR3 DNA follows: TGTGCCAGCAGCGAAGACAGGGTCGCTGAAGCTTTCTTT. This encodes CASSEDRVAEAFF.

In this sample, this clone turned up once. V gene TRBV7-9 combines with J gene TRBJ2-7; D not resolved. CDR3 length: 13 amino acids. Between the trimmed V and J ends, which lost 3 bases and 7 bases, there was a span of 13 bases. CDR1 and CDR2 from the germline V gene are SEHNR and FQNEAQ (reference sequence). The CDR3 region has the DNA TGTGCCAGCAGCTTCGAACTCCCTTGGGAGCAGTACTTC. Its protein is CASSFELPWEQYF. The variable domain in full, completed from reference TRBV7-9 and TRBJ2-7, reads DTGVSQNPRHKITKRGQNVTFRCDPISEHNRLYWYRQTLGQGPEFLTYFQNEAQLEKSRLLSDRFSAERPKGSFSTLEIQRTEQGDSAMYLCASSFELPWEQYFGPGTRLTVT.

J is TRBJ2-3 and V is TRBV27, with a tentative D call TRBD1 (5 bases). V was shortened by 6 bases and J by 1 base, with 17 bases between the two germline ends. In germline, CDR1 is MNHEY, CDR2 SMNVEV (reference sequence). This CDR3 has 16 amino acids. The CDR3 DNA sequence: TGTGCCAGCAGGCCCCTAGGGGCAAGGGGCACAGATACGCAGTATTTT. This gives the protein CASRPLGARGTDTQYF.

J is TRBJ1-4 and V is TRBV7-6; D may be TRBD1 (6 bases). The germline V gene encodes CDR1 SGHVS and CDR2 FNYEAQ. The CDR3 contains 15 residues. Trimming took off 1 base at V and 3 bases at J, with 9 bases between the two ends. The CDR3 loop is CASSLGGGSNEKLFF. In nucleotides, the CDR3 is TGTGCCAGCAGCTTAGGAGGGGGGTCTAATGAAAAACTGTTTTTT.

This clone came up once. The chain carries TRBV11-2 and TRBJ2-7, with 9 bases lining up with TRBD1. The germline gives CDR1 SGHAT, CDR2 FQNNGV. There are 12 residues in the CDR3. With V trimmed by 9 bases and J by 7 bases, 7 bases remained unmatched. The CDR3 region is CASGTGTSEQYF. CDR3 coding DNA: TGTGCCAGTGGGACAGGGACCTCGGAGCAGTACTTC.

The chain recombines TRBV4-1 with TRBJ2-1; tentatively, D is TRBD2 (6 bases). The V gene lost 4 bases and the J gene lost 4 bases, with 14 bases spanning the gap. CDR1 MGHRA and CDR2 YSYEKL come from the germline V gene. The CDR3 spans 15 residues. CDR3 nucleotide sequence: TGCGCCAGCAGCCCTAGGGGAGGAAGTTACAATGAGCAGTTCTTC. This codes for CASSPRGGSYNEQFF.

The genes are TRBV2 and TRBJ1-2; D possibly corresponds to TRBD1 (5 bases). Germline CDR1 reads SNHLY; CDR2 reads FYNNEI. This CDR3 is built from 15 residues. Trimming shortened V by 0 bases and J by 4 bases, and 12 bases separated the two germline ends. CDR3 sequence reads: CASSEARGGGYGYTF. The CDR3 DNA sequence: TGTGCCAGCAGTGAAGCGAGGGGTGGAGGCTATGGCTACACCTTC.

The CDR3 bases are TGCGCCAGCAGTGACCGGACAGGTCAGTCCCACGAGCAGTACTTC. Amino acids: CASSDRTGQSHEQYF. The rearrangement joins TRBV10-1 to TRBJ2-7, with 7 bases identical to TRBD1. The CDR3 has 15 residues. The germline V gene encodes CDR1 WNHNN and CDR2 SYGVQD (reference sequence). V was pared by 3 bases and J by 5 bases, with 10 bases of the junction left unmatched.

The gene calls are TRBV7-9 and TRBJ2-1; unclear D gene. Germline V gene data show CDR1 as SEHNR and CDR2 as FQNEAQ (reference sequence). The CDR3 contains 13 residues. V was trimmed by 5 bases and J by 7 bases, leaving 12 bases between them. The CDR3 coding sequence is TGTGCCAGCAGCCTCGGGCTAAGGAATGAGCAGTTCTTC. Translated, it gives CASSLGLRNEQFF.

The chain joins TRBV30 to TRBJ1-1, with D uncertain. Trimming took off 5 bases at V and 0 bases at J, with 10 bases between the two ends. The CDR3 runs to 13 residues. Germline V gene sequence: CDR1 GTSNPN, CDR2 SVGIG (reference sequence). CDR3 in amino acids: CAWGVRLNTEAFF. The CDR3 DNA reads as TGTGCCTGGGGGGTTCGCCTGAACACTGAAGCTTTCTTT.

This rearrangement joins TRBV7-9 to TRBJ2-7; D gene uncertain. This CDR3 comprises 15 residues. Germline values: CDR1 SEHNR, CDR2 FQNEAQ (reference sequence). Trimming took off 5 bases at V and 6 bases at J, with 20 bases between the two ends. The chain's CDR3 is CASSRPGPPSSEQYF. DNA for the CDR3: TGTGCCAGCAGCCGTCCTGGGCCTCCCAGCTCCGAGCAGTACTTC.

The chain uses TRBV27 and TRBJ2-3, with 8 bases lining up with TRBD1. V lost 4 bases, J lost 3 bases, and 9 bases stayed unmatched. Germline V CDR1 and CDR2: MNHEY, SMNVEV (reference sequence). CDR3 length: 16 amino acids. CDR3 DNA sequence: TGTGCCAGCAGTTCCTACAGGGGGTTAGGGACAGATACGCAGTATTTT. Translation gives CASSSYRGLGTDTQYF.

The rearrangement uses TRBV21-1 and TRBJ2-7. TRBV21-1 is termed a pseudogene. The CDR3 is 12 amino acids. The CDR3 bases are TGTGCCAGCAGCAAGCCCCTTTGTGAGCAGTACTTC. Its protein product is CASSKPLCEQYF.

V usage is TRBV10-2 and J usage is TRBJ2-7; D might be TRBD1 (6 bases). This CDR3 has 14 amino acids. Germline V gives CDR1 WSHSY, CDR2 SAAADI. Trimming shortened V by 3 bases and J by 1 base, and 10 bases separated the two germline ends. In DNA, the CDR3 is TGCGCCAGCAGTGAAGCAGGGGAGTCCTACGAGCAGTACTTC. Its translation is CASSEAGESYEQYF.